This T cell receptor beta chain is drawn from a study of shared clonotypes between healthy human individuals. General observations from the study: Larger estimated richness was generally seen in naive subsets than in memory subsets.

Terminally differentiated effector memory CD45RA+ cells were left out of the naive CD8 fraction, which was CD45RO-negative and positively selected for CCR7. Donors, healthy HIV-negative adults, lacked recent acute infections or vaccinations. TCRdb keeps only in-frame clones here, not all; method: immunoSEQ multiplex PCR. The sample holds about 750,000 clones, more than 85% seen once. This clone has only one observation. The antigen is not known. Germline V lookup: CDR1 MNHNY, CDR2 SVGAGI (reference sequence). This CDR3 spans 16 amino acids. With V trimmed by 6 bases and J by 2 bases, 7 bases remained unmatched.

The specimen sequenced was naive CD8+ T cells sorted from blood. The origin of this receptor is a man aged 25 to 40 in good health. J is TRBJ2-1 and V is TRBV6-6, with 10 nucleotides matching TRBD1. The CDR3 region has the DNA TGTGCCAGCAGGGGCCGGGACAGGGGACCCTACAATGAGCAGTTCTTC. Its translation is CASRGRDRGPYNEQFF.